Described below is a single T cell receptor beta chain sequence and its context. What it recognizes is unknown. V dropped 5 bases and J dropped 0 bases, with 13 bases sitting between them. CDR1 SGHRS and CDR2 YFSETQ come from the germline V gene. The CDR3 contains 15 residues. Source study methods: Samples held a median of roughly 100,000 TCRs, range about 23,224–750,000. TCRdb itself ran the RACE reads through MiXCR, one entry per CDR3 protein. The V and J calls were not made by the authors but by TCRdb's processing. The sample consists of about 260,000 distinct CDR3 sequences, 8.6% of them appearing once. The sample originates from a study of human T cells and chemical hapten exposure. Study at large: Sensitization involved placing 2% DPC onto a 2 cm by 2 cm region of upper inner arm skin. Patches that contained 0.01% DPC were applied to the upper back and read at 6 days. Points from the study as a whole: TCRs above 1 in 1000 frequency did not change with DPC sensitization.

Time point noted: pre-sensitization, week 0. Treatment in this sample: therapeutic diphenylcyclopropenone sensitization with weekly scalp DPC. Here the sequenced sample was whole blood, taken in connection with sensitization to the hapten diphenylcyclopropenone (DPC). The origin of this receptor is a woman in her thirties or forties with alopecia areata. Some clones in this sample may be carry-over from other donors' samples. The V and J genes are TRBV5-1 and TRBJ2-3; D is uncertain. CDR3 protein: CASSAGIHSTDTQYF. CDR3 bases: TGCGCCAGCAGTGCAGGTATCCATAGCACAGATACGCAGTATTTT.